The T cell receptor beta chain described here comes from a study of T cell responses to AZD1222 COVID-19 vaccine. Findings and limits, study-wide: A mostly white British donor set with more females was recruited, and clonal diversity was possibly underestimated. Spike-specific TCR repertoires showed rising breadth and depth after two AZD1222 doses. Spike regions recognized by vaccine-associated CD4 TCRs spanned the protein, led by 160-218 and 743-854.

Worth noting for this clone: What it binds is unknown.

Sequencing was performed with immunoSEQ multiplex PCR; in TCRdb, only in-frame clones are kept and a portion is missing. The sample contains roughly 120,000 clones, about 88% of which appear only once. Analyses pooled second doses at about 4 or about 12 weeks. The clonotype originates from an adult who received the AZD1222 COVID-19 vaccine. Here the sequenced sample was peripheral blood, taken 28 days after the second AZD1222 dose.

CDR3 coding DNA: TGCGCCAGCAGCTTGTTCCCCAGCGGGGACCGCACAGATACGCAGTATTTT. This encodes CASSLFPSGDRTDTQYF. The V call is TRBV5-1, the J call TRBJ2-3; 7 positions agree with TRBD2. Per germline, CDR1 SGHRS and CDR2 YFSETQ. Unmatched junction bases numbered 9, after V lost 1 base and J lost 1 base. The CDR3 is 17 amino acids.